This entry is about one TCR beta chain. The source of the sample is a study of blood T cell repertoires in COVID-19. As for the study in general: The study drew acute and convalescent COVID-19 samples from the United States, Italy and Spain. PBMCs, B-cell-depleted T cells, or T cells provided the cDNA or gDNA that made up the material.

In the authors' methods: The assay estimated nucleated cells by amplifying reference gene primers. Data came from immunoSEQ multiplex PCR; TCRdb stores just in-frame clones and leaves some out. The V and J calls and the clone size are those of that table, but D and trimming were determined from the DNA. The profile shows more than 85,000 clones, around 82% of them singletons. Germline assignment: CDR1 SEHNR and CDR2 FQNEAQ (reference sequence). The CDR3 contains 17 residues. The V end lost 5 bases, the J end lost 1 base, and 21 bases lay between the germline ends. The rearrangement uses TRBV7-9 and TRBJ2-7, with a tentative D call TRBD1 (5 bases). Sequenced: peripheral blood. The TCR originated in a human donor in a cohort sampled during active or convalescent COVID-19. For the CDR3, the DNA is TGTGCCAGCAGCCCGCAGGGCGGTCCCGGTAGGTCCTACGAGCAGTACTTC. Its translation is CASSPQGGPGRSYEQYF.